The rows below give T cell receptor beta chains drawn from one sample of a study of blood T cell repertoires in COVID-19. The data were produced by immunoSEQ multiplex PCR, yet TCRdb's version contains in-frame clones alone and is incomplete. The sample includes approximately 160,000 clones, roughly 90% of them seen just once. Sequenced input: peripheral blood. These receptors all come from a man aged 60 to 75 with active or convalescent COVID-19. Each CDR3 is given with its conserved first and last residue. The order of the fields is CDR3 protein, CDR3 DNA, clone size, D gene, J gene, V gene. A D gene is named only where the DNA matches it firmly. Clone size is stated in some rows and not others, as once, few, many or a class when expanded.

CSVEGTGSSYEQYF,TGCAGCGTTGAAGGGACAGGGAGCTCCTACGAGCAGTACTTC,NA,TRBD1,TRBJ2-7,TRBV29-1
CASSSLLTRGEQYF,TGTGCCAGCAGTTCCCTCTTGACCCGGGGCGAGCAGTACTTC,NA,NA,TRBJ2-7,TRBV27
CASSLTPGQGTYEQYF,TGTGCCAGCAGCTTAACCCCGGGACAGGGGACATACGAGCAGTACTTC,NA,TRBD1,TRBJ2-7,TRBV7-8
CASSEGGTSYEQYF,TGTGCCAGCAGTGAAGGGGGGACATCCTACGAGCAGTACTTC,NA,NA,TRBJ2-7,TRBV6-1
CAISESPTGTGNTEAFF,TGTGCCATCAGTGAGTCCCCAACCGGGACAGGGAACACTGAAGCTTTCTTT,NA,TRBD1,TRBJ1-1,TRBV10-3
CASSLGDRDYGYTF,TGCGCCAGCAGCTTGGGGGACAGGGACTATGGCTACACCTTC,NA,TRBD1,TRBJ1-2,TRBV5-1
CASSWTGYNEKLFF,TGTGCCAGCAGTTGGACAGGGTATAATGAAAAACTGTTTTTT,NA,TRBD1,TRBJ1-4,TRBV27
CASSLRGGDQPQHF,TGCGCCAGCAGCTTGAGAGGGGGGGATCAGCCCCAGCATTTT,NA,NA,TRBJ1-5,TRBV5-1
CASSTGLAGSQSTQYF,TGTGCCAGCAGCACGGGACTAGCGGGGTCCCAGTCAACGCAGTATTTT,NA,TRBD2,TRBJ2-3,TRBV7-6
CASSPNLFADPTNYGYTF,TGTGCCAGCTCACCTAACCTGTTCGCAGATCCAACTAACTATGGCTACACCTTC,NA,NA,TRBJ1-2,TRBV18
CASSSPPLAGGPYEQYF,TGTGCCAGCAGCTCACCCCCACTAGCGGGGGGGCCCTACGAGCAGTACTTC,NA,TRBD2,TRBJ2-7,TRBV7-2
CASKPTRGNEKLFF,TGTGCCAGTAAGCCGACGCGAGGTAATGAAAAACTGTTTTTT,NA,NA,TRBJ1-4,TRBV19
CASSLGTDRVYGNTIYF,TGCGCCAGCAGCTTGGGGACGGACAGGGTTTATGGAAACACCATATATTTT,NA,TRBD1,TRBJ1-3,TRBV5-1
CASSWRQGNQPQHF,TGTGCCAGCAGCTGGAGACAGGGGAATCAGCCCCAGCATTTT,NA,TRBD1,TRBJ1-5,TRBV6-5
CASTPGGISSGANVLTF,TGCGCCAGCACACCCGGGGGGATCAGCTCTGGGGCCAACGTCCTGACTTTC,NA,TRBD2,TRBJ2-6,TRBV5-1
CTSSQGSQAEETQYF,TGCACCAGCAGCCAAGGTTCTCAGGCTGAAGAGACCCAGTACTTC,NA,NA,TRBJ2-5,TRBV1
CASSYSGVGSAEAFF,TGTGCCAGCAGTTACTCCGGGGTCGGGAGTGCTGAAGCTTTCTTT,NA,NA,TRBJ1-1,TRBV6-5
CASSYPSEGTGTEAFF,TGTGCCAGCAGTTACCCTTCGGAGGGTACGGGCACTGAAGCTTTCTTT,once,NA,TRBJ1-1,TRBV6-2/TRBV6-3
CASSPGPGQGSKNIQYF,TGTGCCAGCAGCCCGGGGCCGGGACAGGGGAGCAAAAACATTCAGTACTTC,NA,TRBD1,TRBJ2-4,TRBV11-3
CAITRSSGGPYNEQFF,TGTGCCATCACTAGGTCTAGCGGGGGGCCATACAATGAGCAGTTCTTC,NA,TRBD2,TRBJ2-1,TRBV10-3
CASSEVVNSYEQYF,TGTGCCAGCAGTGAAGTAGTCAATTCCTACGAGCAGTACTTC,NA,NA,TRBJ2-7,TRBV6-1
CASSSSKSGRANNEQFF,TGTGCCAGCAGCTCGTCGAAGAGCGGGAGGGCCAATAATGAGCAGTTCTTC,once,TRBD2,TRBJ2-1,TRBV7-2
CASSPRSNTGELFF,TGTGCCAGCAGCCCCCGTAGTAACACCGGGGAGCTGTTTTTT,NA,NA,TRBJ2-2,TRBV5-6